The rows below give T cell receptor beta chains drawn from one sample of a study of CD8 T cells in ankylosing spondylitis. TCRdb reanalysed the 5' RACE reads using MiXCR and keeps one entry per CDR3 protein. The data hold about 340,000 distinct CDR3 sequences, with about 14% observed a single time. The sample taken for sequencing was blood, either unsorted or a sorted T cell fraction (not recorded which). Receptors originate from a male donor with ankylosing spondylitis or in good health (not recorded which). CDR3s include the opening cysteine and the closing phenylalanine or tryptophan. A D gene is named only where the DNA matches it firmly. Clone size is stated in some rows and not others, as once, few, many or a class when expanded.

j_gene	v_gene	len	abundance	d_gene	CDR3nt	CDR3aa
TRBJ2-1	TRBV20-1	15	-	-	TGCAGTGCTAGACAGCCACTTTCAGGGAGAAATGAGCAGTTCTTC	CSARQPLSGRNEQFF
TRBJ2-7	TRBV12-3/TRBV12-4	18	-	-	TGTGCCAGCATTCTTAGCCATATCAGAGCGGCCTACTCCTACGAGCAGTACTTC	CASILSHIRAAYSYEQYF
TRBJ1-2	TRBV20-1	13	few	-	TGCAGTGCCTCCGTAGGCCATAACTATGGCTACACCTTC	CSASVGHNYGYTF
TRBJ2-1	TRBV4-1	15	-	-	TGCGCCAGCAGCCAAGATAGGGGCCGCGTCGATGAGCAGTTCTTC	CASSQDRGRVDEQFF
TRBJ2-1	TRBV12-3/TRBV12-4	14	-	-	TGTGCCAGCAGTTTACAGGTGTACTACAATGAGCAGTTCTTC	CASSLQVYYNEQFF
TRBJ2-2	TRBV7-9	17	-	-	TGTGCCAGCAGCTTAGGGGGGGCGCGCAGTGGAAACGGGGAGCTGTTTTTT	CASSLGGARSGNGELFF
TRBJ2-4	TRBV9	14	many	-	TGTGCCAGCAGCGTAGGGGAAGCCAAAAACATTCAGTACTTC	CASSVGEAKNIQYF
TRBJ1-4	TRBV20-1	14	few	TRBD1	TGCAGTGCTAGACCACAGGGGGCGGTTGAAAAACTGTTTTTT	CSARPQGAVEKLFF
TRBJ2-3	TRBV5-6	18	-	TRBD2	TGTGCCAGCAGCTCTGCGACTATTAGCGGGAGAAGGACAGATACGCAGTATTTT	CASSSATISGRRTDTQYF
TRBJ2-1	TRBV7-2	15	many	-	TGTGCCAGCAGCTTGTTAGGCGCCTCTCCGGATGAGCAGTTCTTC	CASSLLGASPDEQFF